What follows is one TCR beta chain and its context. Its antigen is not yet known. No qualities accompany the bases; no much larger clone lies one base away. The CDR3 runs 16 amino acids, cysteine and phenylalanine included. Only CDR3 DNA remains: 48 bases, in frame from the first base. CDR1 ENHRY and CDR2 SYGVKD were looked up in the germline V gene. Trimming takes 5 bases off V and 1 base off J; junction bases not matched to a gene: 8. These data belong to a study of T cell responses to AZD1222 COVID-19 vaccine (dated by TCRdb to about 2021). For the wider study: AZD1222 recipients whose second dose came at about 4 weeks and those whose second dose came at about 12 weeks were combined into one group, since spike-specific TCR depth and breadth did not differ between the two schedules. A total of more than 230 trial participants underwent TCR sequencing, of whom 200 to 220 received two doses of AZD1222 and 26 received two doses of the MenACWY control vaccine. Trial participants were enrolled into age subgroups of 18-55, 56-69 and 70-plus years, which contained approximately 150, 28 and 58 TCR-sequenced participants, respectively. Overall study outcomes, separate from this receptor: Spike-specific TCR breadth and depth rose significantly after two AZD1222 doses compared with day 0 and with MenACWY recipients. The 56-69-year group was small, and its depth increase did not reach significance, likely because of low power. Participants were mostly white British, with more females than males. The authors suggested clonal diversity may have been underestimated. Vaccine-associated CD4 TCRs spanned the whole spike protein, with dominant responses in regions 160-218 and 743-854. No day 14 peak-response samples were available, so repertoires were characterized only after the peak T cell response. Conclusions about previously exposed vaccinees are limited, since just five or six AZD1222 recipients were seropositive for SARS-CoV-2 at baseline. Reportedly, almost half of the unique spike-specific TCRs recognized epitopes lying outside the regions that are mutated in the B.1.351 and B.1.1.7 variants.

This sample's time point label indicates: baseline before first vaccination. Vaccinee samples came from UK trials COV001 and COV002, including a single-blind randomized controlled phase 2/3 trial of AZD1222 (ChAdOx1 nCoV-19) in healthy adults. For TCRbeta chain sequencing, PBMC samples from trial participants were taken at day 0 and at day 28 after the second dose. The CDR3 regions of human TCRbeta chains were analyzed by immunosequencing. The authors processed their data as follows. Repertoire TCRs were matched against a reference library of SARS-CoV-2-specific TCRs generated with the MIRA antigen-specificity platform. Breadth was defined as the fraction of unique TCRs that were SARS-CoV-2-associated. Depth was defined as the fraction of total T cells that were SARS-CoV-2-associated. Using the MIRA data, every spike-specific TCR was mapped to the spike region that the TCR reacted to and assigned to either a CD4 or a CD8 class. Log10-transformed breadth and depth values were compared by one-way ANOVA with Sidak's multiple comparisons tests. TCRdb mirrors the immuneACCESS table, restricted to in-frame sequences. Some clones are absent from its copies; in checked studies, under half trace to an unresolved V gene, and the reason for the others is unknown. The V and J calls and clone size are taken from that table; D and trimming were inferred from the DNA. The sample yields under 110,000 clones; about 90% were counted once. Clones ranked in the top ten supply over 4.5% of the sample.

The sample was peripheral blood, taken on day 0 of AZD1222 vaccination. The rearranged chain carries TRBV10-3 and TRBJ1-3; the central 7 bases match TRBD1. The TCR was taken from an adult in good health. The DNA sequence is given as TGTGCCATCAGTAGGGGGCAGAGCTTATCTGGAAACACCATATATTTT. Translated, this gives CAISRGQSLSGNTIYF.